One and the same sample provided the 10 T cell receptor beta chains below, sequenced in a study of shared clonotypes between healthy human individuals. CD45RO-negative, CCR7-selected cells formed the naive CD8 fraction, which excluded terminally differentiated effector memory CD45RA+ cells. Assay used: immunoSEQ multiplex PCR; TCRdb lists only in-frame clones, some missing. Of some 2,000,000 clones listed, roughly 95% are singletons. Sequencing was carried out using naive CD8+ T cells sorted from blood. The receptor set was obtained from a young man in good health.

The table lists this clone with a count of one. The same CDR3 can be traced to other DNA sequences in this sample. The chain links TRBV7-9 to TRBJ2-1, with 7 bases identical to TRBD2. The germline CDR1 and CDR2 sequences are SEHNR and FQNEAQ (reference sequence). The V gene end was trimmed by 0 bases and the J gene end by 2 bases; junction bases not matched to a gene: 1. The CDR3 totals 15 residues. The CDR3 DNA reads TGTGCCAGCAGCTTAGCAGCGGGAACCTACAATGAGCAGTTCTTC. Encoded protein: CASSLAAGTYNEQFF.

The chain joins TRBV9 to TRBJ2-3; TRBD2 matches at 7 bases. With V trimmed by 3 bases and J by 4 bases, 8 bases remained unmatched. Germline values: CDR1 SGDLS, CDR2 YYNGEE. The CDR3 loop spans 15 amino acids. CDR3 sequence: CASSGNSGISDTQYF. The CDR3 DNA reads as TGTGCCAGCAGCGGGAACAGCGGGATTTCAGATACGCAGTATTTT.

This sequence joins TRBV18 and TRBJ1-5, with D possibly matching TRBD1 (5 bases). This CDR3 region has 13 residues. Looked up from germline, CDR1 is KGHSH and CDR2 is LQKENI. The V end was cut by 6 bases, the J end by 5 bases, with 11 bases between. The CDR3: CASSGGSDQPQHF. For the CDR3, the DNA is TGTGCCAGCTCTGGGGGGTCCGATCAGCCCCAGCATTTT.

The J gene is TRBJ1-1, the V gene TRBV7-9, with no clear D. Trimming pared 2 bases from V and 0 bases from J, leaving 7 bases between. Germline CDR1 and CDR2: SEHNR and FQNEAQ (reference sequence). The CDR3 sequence is 14 residues long. The CDR3 loop reads CASSLLTMNTEAFF. The DNA of the CDR3 is TGTGCCAGCAGCTTACTGACCATGAACACTGAAGCTTTCTTT.

The chain uses TRBV4-1 and TRBJ2-1; D is uncertain. V was shortened by 1 base and J by 8 bases, with 9 bases between the two germline ends. The CDR3 totals 13 residues. CDR1 and CDR2 from the germline V gene are MGHRA and YSYEKL. CDR3 sequence reads: CASSQVRADEQFF. The CDR3 nucleotides are TGCGCCAGCAGCCAAGTAAGGGCGGATGAGCAGTTCTTC.

Comment on this clone: At the DNA level, this CDR3 is encoded by other sequences in the same sample as well. V usage is TRBV28 and J usage is TRBJ1-5; TRBD1 aligns across 9 bases. Trimming removed 5 bases from V and 5 bases from J; junction bases left unmatched: 4. Germline loops: CDR1 MDHEN, CDR2 SYDVKM. This CDR3 spans 14 amino acids. The CDR3 is CASSLGQGHQPQHF. The CDR3 DNA follows: TGTGCCAGCAGTCTCGGACAGGGGCATCAGCCCCAGCATTTT.

The chain recombines TRBV10-2 with TRBJ2-3; 9 nucleotides line up with TRBD2. CDR3 size: 15 residues. Germline V CDR1 and CDR2: WSHSY, SAAADI. Trimming cost V 10 bases and J 3 bases; bases outside gene matches: 11. CDR3 amino acids: CATLAGEPRTDTQYF. CDR3 in DNA: TGCGCCACCTTAGCGGGAGAGCCTAGGACAGATACGCAGTATTTT.

The genes are TRBV28 and TRBJ2-3, with 8 positions matching TRBD1. V shed 5 bases, J shed 2 bases, and the junction held 6 bases outside the gene matches. The CDR3 totals 15 residues. From germline, CDR1 is MDHEN and CDR2 SYDVKM. The CDR3 coding sequence is TGTGCCAGCAGTCCACAACAGGGGGACACAGATACGCAGTATTTT. It is translated as CASSPQQGDTDTQYF.

This clone was observed a handful of times. The chain employs TRBV5-1 and TRBJ1-6; 9 bases agree with TRBD1. The CDR3 length is 16 residues. Germline V gene sequence: CDR1 SGHRS, CDR2 YFSETQ. The V segment lost 4 bases and the J segment 7 bases; nucleotides outside the gene matches: 9. The CDR3 DNA reads as TGCGCCAGCAGCGACAAGACAGGGGGAGACAATTCACCCCTCCACTTT. Amino acids: CASSDKTGGDNSPLHF.

This chain links TRBV5-4 with TRBJ1-1; possible D gene TRBD1, 6 bases. The germline V gene has CDR1 SGHNT and CDR2 YYREEE (reference sequence). Trimming took off 4 bases at V and 4 bases at J, with 11 bases between the two ends. This CDR3 is 13 amino acids long. The CDR3 region has the DNA TGTGCCAGCAGCCAATGGACAGCCACTGAAGCTTTCTTT. Amino acid sequence: CASSQWTATEAFF.